This T cell receptor (beta chain) was sequenced for a study of T cell repertoires in cytomegalovirus infection. At the level of the study: CMV infection and matching HLA type were both indicated by public TCR beta signatures.

Losses at the gene ends were 7 bases for V and 4 bases for J; bases not matched to a gene: 13. Per the germline V gene, CDR1 is SGHVT and CDR2 is SQSDAQ. The CDR3 loop spans 16 amino acids. This clonotype was detected a few times. TCRdb analysed the reads with MiXCR anew, one entry per CDR3 protein. The table records approximately 100,000 distinct CDR3 sequences, about 25% of them present only once. The sample comprised CD8+ T cells from PBMCs. The chain couples TRBV7-4 to TRBJ2-3; 8 bases are a match to TRBD2. The sequence was obtained from a human donor in good health (CMV status not recorded). Some clones in this sample may be carry-over from other donors' samples. CDR3: CASTLAEAGGADTQYF. DNA of the CDR3: TGTGCCAGCACCCTCGCCGAGGCGGGAGGAGCAGATACGCAGTATTTT.